This record concerns one T cell receptor beta chain sequence. In the source study's methods: Estimation of nucleated cell counts was performed using reference gene primer amplification. Profiled with immunoSEQ multiplex PCR; TCRdb holds only in-frame clones, not every one. The V and J calls and clone size were taken over from that table, and D and trimming were inferred from the DNA. The sample includes some 200,000 clones, around nine tenths of them seen just once. The data stem from a study of blood T cell repertoires in COVID-19. For the study at large: Samples came from the United States, Italy and Spain, spanning acute and convalescent COVID-19. The cDNA or gDNA used as material had been derived from T cells, B-cell-depleted T cells, or PBMCs.

Per the germline V gene, CDR1 is KGHDR and CDR2 is SFDVKD. V was pared by 5 bases and J by 5 bases, with 7 bases of the junction left unmatched. The CDR3 is 14 residues long. The sample taken for sequencing was peripheral blood. This sequence originates from a man between 65 and 80 years old with acute or convalescent COVID-19. The chain couples TRBV24-1 to TRBJ1-2, with TRBD1 matching 7 bases. The CDR3 loop is CATSVADRDYGYTF. The CDR3 DNA follows: TGTGCCACCAGTGTCGCCGACAGGGATTATGGCTACACCTTC.